This T cell receptor (beta chain) was captured by sequencing in a study of Ad26.COV2.S vaccination and SARS-CoV-2 variants. As for the study in general: Ad26.COV2.S was injected intramuscularly once or twice, 56 days apart.

The CDR3 is 16 amino acids. V gave up 4 bases and J gave up 6 bases; unmatched junction bases: 10. CDR1 is SGDLS and CDR2 is YYNGEE in the germline V gene. Sequencing was performed with immunoSEQ multiplex PCR; in TCRdb, only in-frame clones are kept and a portion is missing. The table includes 440,000 or so clones, 80% to 90% detected once. General study results and limits: The study found similar non-spike TCR breadth in vaccine and placebo recipients.

As for treatment: roughly 20 received Ad26.COV2.S at low or high dose, single or two shots; five or six received placebo; per-sample allocation not given. After the first vaccine or placebo injection, samples were drawn on day 63. Details on this clone: What it binds is not known.

This receptor was identified in a person between 18 and 65 years old who received the Ad26.COV2.S COVID-19 vaccine or a placebo. Here the sequenced sample was peripheral blood, taken in a trial of Ad26.COV2.S vaccine versus placebo. The rearrangement uses TRBV9 and TRBJ1-2; TRBD1 matches 12 bases. The CDR3 DNA follows: TGTGCCAGCAGCATCCAACCGGGACAGGGGGCCGATGGCTACACCTTC. Translation: CASSIQPGQGADGYTF.